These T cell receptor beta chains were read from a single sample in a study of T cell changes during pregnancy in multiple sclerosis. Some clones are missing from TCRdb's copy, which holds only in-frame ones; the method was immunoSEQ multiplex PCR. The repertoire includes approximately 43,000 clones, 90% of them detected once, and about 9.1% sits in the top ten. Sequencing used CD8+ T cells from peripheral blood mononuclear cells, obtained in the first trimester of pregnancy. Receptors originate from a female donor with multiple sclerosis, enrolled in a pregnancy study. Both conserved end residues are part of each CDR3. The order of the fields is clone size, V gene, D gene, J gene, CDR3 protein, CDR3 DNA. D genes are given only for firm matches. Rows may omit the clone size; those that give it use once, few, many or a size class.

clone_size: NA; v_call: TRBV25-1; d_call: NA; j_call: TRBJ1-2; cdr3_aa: CATHRINYGYTF; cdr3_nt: TGTGCCACCCACAGGATTAACTATGGCTACACCTTC
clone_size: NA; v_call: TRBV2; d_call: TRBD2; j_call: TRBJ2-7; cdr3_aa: CASSTSSGRAVEQYF; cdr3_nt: TGTGCCAGCAGTACTAGTAGCGGGAGGGCCGTCGAGCAGTACTTC
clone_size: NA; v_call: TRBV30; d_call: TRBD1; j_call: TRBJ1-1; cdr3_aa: CAWSVLGTEYTEAFF; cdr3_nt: TGTGCCTGGAGTGTACTCGGGACAGAATACACTGAAGCTTTCTTT
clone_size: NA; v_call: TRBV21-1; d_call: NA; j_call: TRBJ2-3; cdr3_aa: CASSKRGTVDTDTQYF; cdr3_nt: TGTGCCAGCAGCAAAAGAGGGACAGTCGACACAGATACGCAGTATTTT
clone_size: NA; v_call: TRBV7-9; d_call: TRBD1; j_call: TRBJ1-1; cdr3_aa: CASSLSGDSTEAFF; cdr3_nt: TGTGCCAGCAGCTTATCTGGGGACAGCACTGAAGCTTTCTTT
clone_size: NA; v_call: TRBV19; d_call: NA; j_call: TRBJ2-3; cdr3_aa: CASSMVAGTDTQYF; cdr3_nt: TGTGCCAGTAGTATGGTAGCGGGCACAGATACGCAGTATTTT
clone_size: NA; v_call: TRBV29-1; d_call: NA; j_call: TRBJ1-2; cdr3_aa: CNVEYRGREANYGYTF; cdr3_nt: TGCAACGTTGAATATAGGGGGAGGGAGGCAAACTATGGCTACACCTTC
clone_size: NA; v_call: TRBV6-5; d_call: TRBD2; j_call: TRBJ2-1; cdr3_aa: CASARTSGYNEQFF; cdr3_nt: TGTGCCAGCGCTCGGACTAGCGGGTACAATGAGCAGTTCTTC
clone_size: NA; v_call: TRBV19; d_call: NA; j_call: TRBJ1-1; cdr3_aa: CASSHQGITEAFF; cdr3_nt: TGTGCCAGTTCCCATCAGGGCATCACTGAAGCTTTCTTT
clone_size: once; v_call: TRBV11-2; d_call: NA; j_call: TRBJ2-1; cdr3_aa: CASSSPTGGAGNEQFF; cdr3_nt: TGTGCCAGCAGCTCCCCTACGGGGGGCGCCGGCAATGAGCAGTTCTTC
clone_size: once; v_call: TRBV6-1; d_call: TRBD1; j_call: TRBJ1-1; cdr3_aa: CASVGVITGVSEAFF; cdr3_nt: TGTGCCAGCGTCGGCGTTATAACAGGGGTTTCTGAAGCTTTCTTT
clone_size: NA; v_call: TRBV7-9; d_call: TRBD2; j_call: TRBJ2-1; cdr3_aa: CASSLPVRGRAYNEQFF; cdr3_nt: TGTGCCAGCAGCTTACCGGTCCGCGGGAGGGCCTATAATGAGCAGTTCTTC
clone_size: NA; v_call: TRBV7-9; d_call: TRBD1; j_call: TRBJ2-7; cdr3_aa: CASSLGQGSSYEQYF; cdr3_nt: TGTGCCAGCAGCTTAGGACAGGGATCGTCCTACGAGCAGTACTTC
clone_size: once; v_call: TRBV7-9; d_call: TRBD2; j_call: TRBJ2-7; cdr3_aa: CASSWTIAGDSYEQYF; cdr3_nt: TGTGCCAGCAGCTGGACGATAGCGGGAGACTCCTACGAGCAGTACTTC
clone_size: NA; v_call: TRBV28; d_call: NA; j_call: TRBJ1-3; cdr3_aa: CASSFRFTRALGNTIYF; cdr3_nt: TGTGCCAGCAGTTTCCGTTTTACGAGGGCTCTCGGAAACACCATATATTTT
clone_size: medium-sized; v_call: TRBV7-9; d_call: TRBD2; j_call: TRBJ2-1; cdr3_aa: CASSPQMGLAGVPEQFF; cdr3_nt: TGTGCCAGCAGCCCTCAAATGGGGCTAGCGGGAGTACCGGAGCAGTTCTTC
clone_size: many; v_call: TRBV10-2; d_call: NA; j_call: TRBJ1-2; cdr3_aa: CASSEQSTINYGYTF; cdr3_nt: TGCGCCAGCAGTGAGCAGAGCACTATTAACTATGGCTACACCTTC
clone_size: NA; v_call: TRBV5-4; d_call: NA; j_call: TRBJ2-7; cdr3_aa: CASSLGRERTYEQYF; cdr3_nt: TGTGCCAGCAGCTTGGGGAGGGAAAGGACCTACGAGCAGTACTTC
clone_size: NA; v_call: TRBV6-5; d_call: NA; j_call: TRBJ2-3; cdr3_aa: CASSYSFHASTDTQYF; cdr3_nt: TGTGCCAGCAGTTACTCGTTCCATGCGAGTACAGATACGCAGTATTTT
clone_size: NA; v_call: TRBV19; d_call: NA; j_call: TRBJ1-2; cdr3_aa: CASSMDYYGYTF; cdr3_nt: TGTGCCAGTAGTATGGACTACTATGGCTACACCTTC
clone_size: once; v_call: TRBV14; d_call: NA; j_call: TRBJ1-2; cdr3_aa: CASSQDLDAYGYTF; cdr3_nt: TGTGCCAGCAGCCAAGATCTAGATGCCTATGGCTACACCTTC
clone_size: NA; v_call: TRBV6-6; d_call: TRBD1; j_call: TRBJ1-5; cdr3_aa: CASSQQGWSNQPQHF; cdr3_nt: TGTGCCAGCAGCCAACAGGGGTGGAGCAATCAGCCCCAGCATTTT
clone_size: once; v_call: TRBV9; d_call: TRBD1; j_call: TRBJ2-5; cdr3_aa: CASSVFSGQVGETQYF; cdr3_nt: TGTGCCAGCAGCGTGTTCTCGGGACAGGTAGGAGAGACCCAGTACTTC
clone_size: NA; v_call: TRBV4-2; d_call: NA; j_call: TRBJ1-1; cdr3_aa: CASSQEAGFTEAFF; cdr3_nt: TGTGCCAGCAGCCAAGAAGCGGGTTTTACTGAAGCTTTCTTT
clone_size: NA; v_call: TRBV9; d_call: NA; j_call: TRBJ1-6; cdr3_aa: CASSADKINSPLHF; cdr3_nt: TGTGCCAGCAGCGCGGACAAGATTAATTCACCCCTCCACTTT
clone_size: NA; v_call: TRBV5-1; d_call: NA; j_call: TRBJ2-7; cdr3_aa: CASSLRLAYEQYF; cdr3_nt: TGCGCCAGCAGCTTGCGGCTAGCTTACGAGCAGTACTTC
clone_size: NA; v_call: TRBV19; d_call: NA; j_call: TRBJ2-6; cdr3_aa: CASSGLLNSGANVLTF; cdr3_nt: TGTGCCAGTAGTGGCCTGCTGAACTCTGGGGCCAACGTCCTGACTTTC
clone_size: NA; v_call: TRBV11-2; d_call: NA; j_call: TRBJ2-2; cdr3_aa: CASSFRANTGELFF; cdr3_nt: TGTGCCAGCAGCTTCAGGGCTAACACCGGGGAGCTGTTTTTT
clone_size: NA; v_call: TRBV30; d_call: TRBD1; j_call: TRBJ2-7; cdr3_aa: CAWIRDSTYEQYF; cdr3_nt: TGTGCCTGGATTAGGGACAGCACCTACGAGCAGTACTTC
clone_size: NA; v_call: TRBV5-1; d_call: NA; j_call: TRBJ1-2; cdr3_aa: CASSGPGLPYGYTF; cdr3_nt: TGCGCCAGCAGCGGACCGGGACTTCCGTACGGCTACACCTTC